Following are 10 T cell receptor beta chains from one sample sequenced in a study of shared clonotypes between healthy human individuals. The method was immunoSEQ multiplex PCR; TCRdb's version includes in-frame clones alone and lacks a portion of them. The table records 1.5 million to 2.5 million clones, about 95% of them present only once. The naive CD8 fraction comprised CD45RO-negative cells positively selected for CCR7 and excluded terminally differentiated effector memory CD45RA+ cells. Sequencing was performed on naive CD8+ T cells sorted from blood. These receptors all stem from a man younger than 30 in good health.

Turning to this clone: The sample contains more than one DNA sequence encoding this CDR3. The chain recombines TRBV9 with TRBJ1-2, with TRBD1 matching over 10 bases. The J segment lost 2 bases and the V segment lost 4 bases, leaving 5 bases of the junction unmatched. Per the germline V gene, CDR1 is SGDLS and CDR2 is YYNGEE. This CDR3 is built from 15 residues. This CDR3 is CASSPTGGANYGYTF. CDR3 sequence (DNA): TGTGCCAGCAGCCCGACAGGGGGCGCGAACTATGGCTACACCTTC.

Only one count was recorded for this clone. The CDR3 DNA is TGTGCCAGCAGCATCGGACTTCCTTCCTACGAGCAGTACTTC. Residues: CASSIGLPSYEQYF. V gene TRBV11-2 combines with J gene TRBJ2-7; maybe TRBD2 (5 bases). The CDR3 totals 14 residues. Trimming left V 5 bases short and J 1 base short, with 12 bases between. CDR1 is SGHAT, CDR2 FQNNGV, per germline.

This clone showed up just once. CDR3 sequence: CASSPGTGQGPLHF. The CDR3 DNA follows: TGTGCCAGCAGCCCCGGGACAGGCCAGGGACCCCTCCACTTT. J is TRBJ1-6 and V is TRBV9; the match to TRBD1 covers 8 bases. CDR1 is SGDLS and CDR2 is YYNGEE in the germline V gene. The CDR3 consists of 14 residues. With V trimmed by 4 bases and J by 12 bases, 9 bases remained unmatched.

The table lists this clone with a count of one. CDR3 nucleotide sequence: TGTGCCAGCAGCGAGGGGGAAATGACTGAAGCTTTCTTT. It specifies CASSEGEMTEAFF. The gene calls are TRBV9 and TRBJ1-1; D may be TRBD1 (6 bases). V was trimmed by 3 bases and J by 5 bases, leaving 11 bases between them. The CDR3 sequence is 13 residues long. CDR1 is SGDLS and CDR2 is YYNGEE in the germline V gene.

Comments on this clone: Compared with germline, one end of the junction differs, possibly owing to a read error. The V call is TRBV5-6, the J call TRBJ2-7; D is perhaps TRBD1 or TRBD2 (5 bases each). The CDR3 is 14 residues long. Germline lookup yields CDR1 SGHDT and CDR2 YYEEEE. The CDR3 reads CASSLGESPYEQYF. The CDR3, as DNA: TGTGCCAGCAGTTTGGGGGAAAGCCCCTACGAGCAGTACTTC.

The chain employs TRBV5-4 and TRBJ2-7; TRBD2 matches at 13 bases. The V gene end was trimmed by 4 bases and the J gene end by 4 bases; junction bases not matched to a gene: 8. This CDR3 region has 16 residues. The germline gives CDR1 SGHNT, CDR2 YYREEE (reference sequence). The CDR3 coding sequence is TGTGCCAGCAGCAAGACTAGCGGGGGGAACCGTTACGAGCAGTACTTC. It yields the protein CASSKTSGGNRYEQYF.

Details on this clone: Distinct nucleotide sequences in the sample also encode this CDR3. Here the CDR3 DNA reads TGCAGCGTTGACGGGGGTGGGGCCCAAGAGACCCAGTACTTC. Its translation is CSVDGGGAQETQYF. The V gene is TRBV29-1, the J gene TRBJ2-5; D possibly corresponds to TRBD2 (6 bases). Germline assignment: CDR1 SQVTM and CDR2 ANQGSEA. The length of the CDR3 is 14 residues. Trimming stripped 3 bases from V and 1 base from J, with 12 bases between. Full variable domain (outside the CDR3, taken from reference TRBV29-1 and TRBJ2-5): SAVISQKPSRDICQRGTSLTIQCQVDSQVTMMFWYRQQPGQSLTLIATANQGSEATYESGFVIDKFPISRPNLTFSTLTVSNMSPEDSSIYLCSVDGGGAQETQYFGPGTRLLVL.

The CDR3 spells CASSPWGTLNTGELFF. In DNA form, the CDR3 reads TGTGCCAGCAGCCCCTGGGGCACGTTGAACACCGGGGAGCTGTTTTTT. The genes are TRBV7-6 and TRBJ2-2; D is perhaps TRBD1 (5 bases). Germline V gene sequence: CDR1 SGHVS, CDR2 FNYEAQ. The CDR3 consists of 16 residues. Trimming pared 5 bases from V and 1 base from J, leaving 14 bases between.

This chain connects TRBV7-8 to TRBJ2-7; 13 bases agree with TRBD2. Germline V lookup: CDR1 SGHVS, CDR2 FQNEAQ. V lost 5 bases and J lost 1; bases outside the gene matches: 8. The CDR3 spans 17 residues. CDR3 protein: CASSAGLAGAESYEQYF. The CDR3 nucleotides are TGTGCCAGCAGCGCAGGACTAGCGGGAGCGGAATCCTACGAGCAGTACTTC.

The chain employs TRBV6-5 and TRBJ1-2; perhaps TRBD1 as D (6 bases). The CDR3 is 13 amino acids. Germline V gene data show CDR1 as MNHEY and CDR2 as SVGAGI. V was pared by 4 bases and J by 4 bases, with 10 bases between. The CDR3 DNA reads as TGTGCCAGCAGTTTTGGGGGCCCCTATGGCTACACCTTC. Amino acids: CASSFGGPYGYTF.